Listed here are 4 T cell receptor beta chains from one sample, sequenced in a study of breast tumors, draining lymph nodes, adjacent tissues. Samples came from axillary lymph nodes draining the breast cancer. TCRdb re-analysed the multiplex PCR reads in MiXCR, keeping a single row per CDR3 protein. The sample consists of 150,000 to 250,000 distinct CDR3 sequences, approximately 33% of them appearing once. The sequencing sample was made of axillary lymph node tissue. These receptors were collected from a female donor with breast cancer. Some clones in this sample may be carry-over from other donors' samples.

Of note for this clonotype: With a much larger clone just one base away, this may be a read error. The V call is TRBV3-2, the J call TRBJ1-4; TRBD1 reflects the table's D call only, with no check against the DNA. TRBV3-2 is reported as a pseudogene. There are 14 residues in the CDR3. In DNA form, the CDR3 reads TGTGCCAGCAGCCAAGGTAGGGGGGTCAAGGTACTGTTTTTT. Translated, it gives CASSQGRGVKVLFF.

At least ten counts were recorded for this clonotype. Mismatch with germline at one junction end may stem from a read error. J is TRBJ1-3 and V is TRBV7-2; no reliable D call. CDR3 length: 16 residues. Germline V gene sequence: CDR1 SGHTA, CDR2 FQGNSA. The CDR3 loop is CASSLAFTASGNTIYF. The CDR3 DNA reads TGTGCCAGCAGCCTAGCATTTACAGCGTCTGGAAACACCATATATTTT.

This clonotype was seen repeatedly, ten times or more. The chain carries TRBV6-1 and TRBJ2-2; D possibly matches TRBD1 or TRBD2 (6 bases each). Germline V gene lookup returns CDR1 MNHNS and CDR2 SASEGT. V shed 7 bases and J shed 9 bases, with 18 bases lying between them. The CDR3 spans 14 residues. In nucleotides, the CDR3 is TGTGCCAGCACCCTAGGGGGGTGGGGAAGGGAGCTGTTTTTT. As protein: CASTLGGWGRELFF.

This chain's CDR3 is CASSRQMFEAFF. The CDR3 region has the DNA TGTGCCAGCAGTAGACAGATGTTTGAAGCTTTCTTT. V and J are TRBV12-3 or TRBV12-4 and TRBJ1-1; tentative D call: TRBD1 (5 bases). The V gene lost 5 bases and the J gene lost 7 bases, with 11 bases spanning the gap. This CDR3 has 12 residues.